Given below is one TCR beta chain in context. This entry belongs to a study of Graves' ophthalmopathy and Graves' hyperthyroidism. Amplification of TCR beta CDR3 regions used RNA transcripts. An opening RT-PCR round employed HTBI primers and preceded a second-round multiplex PCR. TCRdb used MiXCR to reprocess the multiplex PCR reads, holding one entry per CDR3 protein. The sample records approximately 700,000 distinct CDR3 sequences, about 38% being singletons. V lost 1 base, J lost 9 bases, and 7 bases lay in between. The CDR3 covers 13 residues. Germline assignment: CDR1 SGHNT and CDR2 YENEEA. It was from around 10 ml of fresh peripheral blood that the PBMCs came.

The source is an adult man with Graves' ophthalmopathy. Sequencing was carried out using peripheral blood. This chain connects TRBV11-3 to TRBJ1-6; D is ambiguous. This CDR3 reads CASSLGGFSPLHF. CDR3 DNA sequence: TGTGCCAGCAGCTTAGGAGGGTTTTCACCCCTCCACTTT.